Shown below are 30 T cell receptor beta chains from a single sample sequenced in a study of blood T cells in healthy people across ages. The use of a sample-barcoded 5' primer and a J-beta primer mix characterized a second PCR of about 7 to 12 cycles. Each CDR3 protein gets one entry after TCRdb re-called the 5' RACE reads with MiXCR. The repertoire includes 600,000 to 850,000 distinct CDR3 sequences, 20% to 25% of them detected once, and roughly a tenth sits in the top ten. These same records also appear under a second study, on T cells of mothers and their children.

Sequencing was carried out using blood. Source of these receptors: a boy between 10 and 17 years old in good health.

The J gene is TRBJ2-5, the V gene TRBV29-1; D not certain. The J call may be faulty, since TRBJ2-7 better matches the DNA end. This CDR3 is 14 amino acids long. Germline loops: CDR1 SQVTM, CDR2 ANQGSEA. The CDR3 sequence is CSVEGTVGGYEQYF. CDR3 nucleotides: TGCAGCGTTGAAGGGACCGTCGGTGGCTACGAGCAGTACTTC.

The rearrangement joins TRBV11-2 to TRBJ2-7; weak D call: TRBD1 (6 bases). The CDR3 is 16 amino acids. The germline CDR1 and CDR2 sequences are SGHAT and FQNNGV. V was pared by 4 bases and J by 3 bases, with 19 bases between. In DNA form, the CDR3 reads TGTGCCAGCAGCTCCTACCGGGACAACGGACACTACGAGCAGTACTTC. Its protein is CASSSYRDNGHYEQYF.

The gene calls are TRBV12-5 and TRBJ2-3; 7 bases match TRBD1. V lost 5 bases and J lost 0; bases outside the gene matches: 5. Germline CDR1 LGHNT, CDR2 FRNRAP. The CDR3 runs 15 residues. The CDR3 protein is CASGIGQASTDTQYF. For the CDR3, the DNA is TGTGCTAGTGGTATAGGACAGGCGAGCACAGATACGCAGTATTTT.

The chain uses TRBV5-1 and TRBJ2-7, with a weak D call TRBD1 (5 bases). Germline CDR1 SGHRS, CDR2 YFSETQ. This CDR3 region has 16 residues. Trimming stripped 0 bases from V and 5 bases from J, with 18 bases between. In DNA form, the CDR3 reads TGCGCCAGCAGCTTGGGAATTTTTCAGGGCGAGGACGAGCAGTACTTC. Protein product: CASSLGIFQGEDEQYF.

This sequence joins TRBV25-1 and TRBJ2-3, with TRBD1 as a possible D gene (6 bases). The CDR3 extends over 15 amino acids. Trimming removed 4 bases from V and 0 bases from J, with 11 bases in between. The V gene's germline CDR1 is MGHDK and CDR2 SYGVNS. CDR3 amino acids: CASSGSQGSTDTQYF. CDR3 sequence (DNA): TGTGCCAGCAGTGGGTCCCAGGGGAGCACAGATACGCAGTATTTT.

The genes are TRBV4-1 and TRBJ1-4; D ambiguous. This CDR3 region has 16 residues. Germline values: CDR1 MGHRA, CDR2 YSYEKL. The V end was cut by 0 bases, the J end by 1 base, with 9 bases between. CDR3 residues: CASSQDLGITNEKLFF. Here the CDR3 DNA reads TGCGCCAGCAGCCAAGATCTGGGGATAACTAATGAAAAACTGTTTTTT.

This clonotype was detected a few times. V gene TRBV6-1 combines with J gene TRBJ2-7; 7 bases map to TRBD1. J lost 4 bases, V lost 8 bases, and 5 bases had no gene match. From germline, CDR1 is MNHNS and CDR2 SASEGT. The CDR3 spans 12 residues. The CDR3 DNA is TGTGCCAGCCGGGACAGACAATACGAGCAGTACTTC. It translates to CASRDRQYEQYF.

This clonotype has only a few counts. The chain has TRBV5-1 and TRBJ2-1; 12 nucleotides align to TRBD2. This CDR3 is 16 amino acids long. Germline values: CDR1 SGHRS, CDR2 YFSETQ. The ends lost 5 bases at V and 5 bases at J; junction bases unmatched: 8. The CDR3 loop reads CASSLPGLAGNNEQFF. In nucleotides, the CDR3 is TGCGCCAGCAGTTTGCCAGGACTAGCGGGGAACAATGAGCAGTTCTTC.

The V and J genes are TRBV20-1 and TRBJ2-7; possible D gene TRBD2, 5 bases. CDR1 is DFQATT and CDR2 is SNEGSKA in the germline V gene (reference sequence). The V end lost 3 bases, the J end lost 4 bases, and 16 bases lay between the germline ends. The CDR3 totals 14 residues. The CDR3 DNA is TGCAGTGCTAGCCGGGGTATAAGTTTATACGAGCAGTACTTC. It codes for CSASRGISLYEQYF.

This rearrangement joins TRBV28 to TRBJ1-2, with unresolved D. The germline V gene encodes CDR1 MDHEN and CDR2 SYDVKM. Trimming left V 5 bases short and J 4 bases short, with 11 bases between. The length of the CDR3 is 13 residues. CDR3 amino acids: CASSVDGLYGYTF. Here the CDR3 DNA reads TGTGCCAGCAGTGTGGACGGACTCTATGGCTACACCTTC.

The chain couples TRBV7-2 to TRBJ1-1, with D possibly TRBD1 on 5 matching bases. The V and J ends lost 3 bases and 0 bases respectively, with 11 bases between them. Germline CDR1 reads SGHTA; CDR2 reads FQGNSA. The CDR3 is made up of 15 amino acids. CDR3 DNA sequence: TGTGCCAGCAGCTTTCTGACAGACATGAACACTGAAGCTTTCTTT. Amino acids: CASSFLTDMNTEAFF.

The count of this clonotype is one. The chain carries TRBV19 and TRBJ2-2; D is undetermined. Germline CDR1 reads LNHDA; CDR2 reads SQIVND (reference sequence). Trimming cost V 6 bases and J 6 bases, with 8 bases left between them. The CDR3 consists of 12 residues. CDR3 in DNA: TGTGCCAGTAGCACACGGCCCGGGGAGCTGTTTTTT. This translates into CASSTRPGELFF.

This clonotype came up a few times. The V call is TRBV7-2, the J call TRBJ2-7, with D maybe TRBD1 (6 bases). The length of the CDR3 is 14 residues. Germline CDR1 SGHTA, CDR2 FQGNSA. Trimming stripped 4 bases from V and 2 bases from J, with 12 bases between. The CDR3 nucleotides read TGTGCCAGCAGCTCGATGGGGGCCCCCTACGAGCAGTACTTC. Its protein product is CASSSMGAPYEQYF.

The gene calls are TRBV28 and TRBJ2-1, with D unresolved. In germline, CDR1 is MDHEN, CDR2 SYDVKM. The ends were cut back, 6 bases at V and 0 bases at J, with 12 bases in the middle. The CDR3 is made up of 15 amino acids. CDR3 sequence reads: CASRRTRSSYNEQFF. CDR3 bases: TGTGCCAGCAGACGCACGCGCAGCTCCTACAATGAGCAGTTCTTC.

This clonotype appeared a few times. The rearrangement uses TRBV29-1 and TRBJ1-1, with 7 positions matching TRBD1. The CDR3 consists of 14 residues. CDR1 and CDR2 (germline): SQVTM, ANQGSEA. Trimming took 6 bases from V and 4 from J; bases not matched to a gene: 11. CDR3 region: CSVLTGLVVTEAFF. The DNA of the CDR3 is TGCAGCGTCCTGACAGGGTTGGTTGTCACTGAAGCTTTCTTT.

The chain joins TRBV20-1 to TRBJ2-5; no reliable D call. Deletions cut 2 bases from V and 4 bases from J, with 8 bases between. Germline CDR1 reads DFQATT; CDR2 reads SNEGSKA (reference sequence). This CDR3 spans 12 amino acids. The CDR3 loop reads CSARKTRETQYF. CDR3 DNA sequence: TGCAGTGCTAGAAAGACAAGAGAGACCCAGTACTTC.

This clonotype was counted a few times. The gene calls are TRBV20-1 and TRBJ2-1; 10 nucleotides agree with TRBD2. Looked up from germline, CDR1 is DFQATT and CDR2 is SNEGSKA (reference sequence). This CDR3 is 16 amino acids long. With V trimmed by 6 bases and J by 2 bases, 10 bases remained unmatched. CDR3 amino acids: CSALPGLASPYNEQFF. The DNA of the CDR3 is TGCAGTGCACTACCGGGACTAGCGTCACCCTACAATGAGCAGTTCTTC.

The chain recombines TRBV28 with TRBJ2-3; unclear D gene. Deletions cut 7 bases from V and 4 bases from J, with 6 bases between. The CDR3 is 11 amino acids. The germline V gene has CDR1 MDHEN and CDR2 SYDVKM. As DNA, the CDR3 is TGTGCCAGCACGGATTCAGATACGCAGTATTTT. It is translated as CASTDSDTQYF.

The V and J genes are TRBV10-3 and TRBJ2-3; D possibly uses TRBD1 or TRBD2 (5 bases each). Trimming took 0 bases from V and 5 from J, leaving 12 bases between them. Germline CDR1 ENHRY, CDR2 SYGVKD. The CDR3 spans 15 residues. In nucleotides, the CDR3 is TGTGCCATCAGTGAGTCGGGGGTCCTCGGAGATACGCAGTATTTT. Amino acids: CAISESGVLGDTQYF.

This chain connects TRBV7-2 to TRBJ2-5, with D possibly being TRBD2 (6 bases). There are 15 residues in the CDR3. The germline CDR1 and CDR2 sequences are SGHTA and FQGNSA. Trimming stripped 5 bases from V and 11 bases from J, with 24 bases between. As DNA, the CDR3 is TGTGCCAGCAGCCAGGGTCCAGGGAGGATGGACGAACAGTACTTC. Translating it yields CASSQGPGRMDEQYF.

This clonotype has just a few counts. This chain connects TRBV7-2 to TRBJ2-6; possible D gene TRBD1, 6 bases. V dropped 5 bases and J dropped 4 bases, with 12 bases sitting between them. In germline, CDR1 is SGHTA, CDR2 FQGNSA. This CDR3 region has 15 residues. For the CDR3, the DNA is TGTGCCAGCAGCATCAGGGGTACCGGGGCCAACGTCCTGACTTTC. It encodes CASSIRGTGANVLTF.

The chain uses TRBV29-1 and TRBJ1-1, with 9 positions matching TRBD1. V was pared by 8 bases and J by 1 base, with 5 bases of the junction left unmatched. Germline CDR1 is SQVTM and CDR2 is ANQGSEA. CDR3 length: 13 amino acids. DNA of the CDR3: TGCAGCATTACGGGACAGGGGAACACTGAAGCTTTCTTT. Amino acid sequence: CSITGQGNTEAFF.

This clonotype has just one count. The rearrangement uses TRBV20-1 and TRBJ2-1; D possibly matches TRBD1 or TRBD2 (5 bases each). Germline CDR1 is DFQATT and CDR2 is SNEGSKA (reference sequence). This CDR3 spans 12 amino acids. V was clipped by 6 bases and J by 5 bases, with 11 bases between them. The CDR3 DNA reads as TGCAGTGCCGCGTGGGGGAACAATGAGCAGTTCTTC. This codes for CSAAWGNNEQFF.

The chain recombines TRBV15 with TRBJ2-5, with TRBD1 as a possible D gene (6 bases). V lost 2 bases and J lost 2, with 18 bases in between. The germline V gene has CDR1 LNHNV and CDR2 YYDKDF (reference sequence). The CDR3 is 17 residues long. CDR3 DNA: TGTGCCACCAGCAGATCCCCTCGGCAGGGACAACAAGAGACCCAGTACTTC. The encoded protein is CATSRSPRQGQQETQYF.

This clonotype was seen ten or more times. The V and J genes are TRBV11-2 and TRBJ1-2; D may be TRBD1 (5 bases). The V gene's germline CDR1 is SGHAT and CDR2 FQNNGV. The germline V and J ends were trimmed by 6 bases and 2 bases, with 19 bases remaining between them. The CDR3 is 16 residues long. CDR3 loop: CASSLDTGLVNYGYTF. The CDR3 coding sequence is TGTGCCAGCAGTTTGGACACCGGGTTGGTGAACTATGGCTACACCTTC. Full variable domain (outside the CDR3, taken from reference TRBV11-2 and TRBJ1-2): EAGVAQSPRYKIIEKRQSVAFWCNPISGHATLYWYQQILGQGPKLLIQFQNNGVVDDSQLPKDRFSAERLKGVDSTLKIQPAKLEDSAVYLCASSLDTGLVNYGYTFGSGTRLTVV.

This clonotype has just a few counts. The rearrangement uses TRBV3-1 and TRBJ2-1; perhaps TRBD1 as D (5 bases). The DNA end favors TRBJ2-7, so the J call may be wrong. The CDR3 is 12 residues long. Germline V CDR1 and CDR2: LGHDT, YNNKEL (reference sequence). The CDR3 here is CASSQAGFEQYF. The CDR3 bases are TGTGCCAGCAGCCAAGCAGGGTTCGAGCAGTACTTC.

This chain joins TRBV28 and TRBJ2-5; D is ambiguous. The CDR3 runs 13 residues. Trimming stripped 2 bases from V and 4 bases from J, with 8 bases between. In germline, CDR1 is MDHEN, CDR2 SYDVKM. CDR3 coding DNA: TGTGCCAGCAGTTTAAGCACCCCAGAGACCCAGTACTTC. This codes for CASSLSTPETQYF.

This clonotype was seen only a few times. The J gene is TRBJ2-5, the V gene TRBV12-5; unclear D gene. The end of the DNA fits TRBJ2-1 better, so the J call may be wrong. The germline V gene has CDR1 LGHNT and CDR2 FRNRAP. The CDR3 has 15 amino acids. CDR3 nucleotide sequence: TGTGCTAGTGGTCCTTATTCGGGTGGCGACAATGAGCAGTTCTTC. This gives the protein CASGPYSGGDNEQFF.

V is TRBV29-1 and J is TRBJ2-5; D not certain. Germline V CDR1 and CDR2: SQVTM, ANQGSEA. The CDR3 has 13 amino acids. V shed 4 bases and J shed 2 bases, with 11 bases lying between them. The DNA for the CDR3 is TGCAGCGTTGGAGCCCGGTTACAAGAGACCCAGTACTTC. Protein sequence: CSVGARLQETQYF. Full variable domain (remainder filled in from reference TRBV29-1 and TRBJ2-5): SAVISQKPSRDICQRGTSLTIQCQVDSQVTMMFWYRQQPGQSLTLIATANQGSEATYESGFVIDKFPISRPNLTFSTLTVSNMSPEDSSIYLCSVGARLQETQYFGPGTRLLVL.

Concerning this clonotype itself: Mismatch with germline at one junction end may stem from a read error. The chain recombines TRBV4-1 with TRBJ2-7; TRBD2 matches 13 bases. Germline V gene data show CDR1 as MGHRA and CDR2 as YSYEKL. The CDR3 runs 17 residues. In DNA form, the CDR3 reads TGCGCCAGCAGCCAAATCCACCGACTAGCGGGAGGCTACAAGCAGTACTTC. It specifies CASSQIHRLAGGYKQYF.